The following is a T cell receptor beta chain sequence with its context. Sequenced by immunoSEQ multiplex PCR; TCRdb stores in-frame clones only, minus some. The data contain about 490,000 clones, around three quarters of them singletons. The sample belongs to a study of shared clonotypes between healthy human individuals. Sequenced material: PBMCs. The receptor's source is a middle-aged woman in good health. Some clones in this sample may be carry-over from other donors' samples.

The CDR3 coding sequence is TGTGCCAGCAGTTCCGGCGGCGGGAGAGAAACCGGGGAGCTGTTTTTT. Translated, it gives CASSSGGGRETGELFF. This chain links TRBV27 with TRBJ2-2; 7 bases align to TRBD2. Unmatched junction bases numbered 10, after V lost 4 bases and J lost 5 bases. Germline V lookup: CDR1 MNHEY, CDR2 SMNVEV (reference sequence). CDR3 length equals 16 residues.